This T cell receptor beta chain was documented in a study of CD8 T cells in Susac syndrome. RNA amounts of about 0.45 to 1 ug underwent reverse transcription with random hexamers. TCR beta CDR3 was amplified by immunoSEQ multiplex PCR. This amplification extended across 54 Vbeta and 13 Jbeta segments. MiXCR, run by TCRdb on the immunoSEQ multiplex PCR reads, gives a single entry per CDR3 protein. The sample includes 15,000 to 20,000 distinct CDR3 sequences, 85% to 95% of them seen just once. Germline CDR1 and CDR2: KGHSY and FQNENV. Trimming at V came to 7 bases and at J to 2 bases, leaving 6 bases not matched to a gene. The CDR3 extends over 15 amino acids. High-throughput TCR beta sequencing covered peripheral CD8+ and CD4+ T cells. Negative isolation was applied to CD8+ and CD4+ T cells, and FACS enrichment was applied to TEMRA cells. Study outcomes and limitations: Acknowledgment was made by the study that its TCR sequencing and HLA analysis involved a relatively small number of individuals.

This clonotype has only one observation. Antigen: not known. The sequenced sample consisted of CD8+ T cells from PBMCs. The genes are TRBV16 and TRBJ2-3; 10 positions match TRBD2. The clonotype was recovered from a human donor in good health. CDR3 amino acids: CASTWTSGYTDTQYF. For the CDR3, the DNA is TGTGCCAGCACATGGACTAGCGGCTACACAGATACGCAGTATTTT.